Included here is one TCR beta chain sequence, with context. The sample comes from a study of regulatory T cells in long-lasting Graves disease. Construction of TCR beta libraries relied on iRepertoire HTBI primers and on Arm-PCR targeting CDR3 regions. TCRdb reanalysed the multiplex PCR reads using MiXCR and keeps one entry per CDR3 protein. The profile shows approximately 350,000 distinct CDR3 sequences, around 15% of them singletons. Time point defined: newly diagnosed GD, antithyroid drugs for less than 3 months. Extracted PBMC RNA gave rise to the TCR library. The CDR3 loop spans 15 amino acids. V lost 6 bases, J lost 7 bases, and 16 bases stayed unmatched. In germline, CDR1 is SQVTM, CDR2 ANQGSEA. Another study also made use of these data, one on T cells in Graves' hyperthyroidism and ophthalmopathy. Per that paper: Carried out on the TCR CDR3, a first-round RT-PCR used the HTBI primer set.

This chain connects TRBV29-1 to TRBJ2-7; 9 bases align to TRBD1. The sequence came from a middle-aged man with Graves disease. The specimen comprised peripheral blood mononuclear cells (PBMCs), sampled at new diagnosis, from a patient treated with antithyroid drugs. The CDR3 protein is CSVAGPGQGMGEQYF. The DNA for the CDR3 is TGCAGCGTAGCTGGCCCGGGACAGGGCATGGGGGAGCAGTACTTC.